The clone carrying this T cell receptor (beta chain) was found once. The CDR3 is 15 amino acids. From germline, CDR1 is WSHSY and CDR2 SAAADI. The V segment lost 0 bases and the J segment 5 bases; nucleotides outside the gene matches: 6. The entry originates in a study of control samples from healthy donors and cancer patients. Assay: immunoSEQ multiplex PCR; the TCRdb copy retains only in-frame clones and omits some. The sample contains about 130,000 clones, roughly 84% of which appear only once. The sequencing sample was made of blood. The source is a man between 18 and 29 years old in good health. This chain uses TRBV10-2 with TRBJ1-1; 7 nucleotides line up with TRBD1. CDR3 in DNA: TGCGCCAGCAGTGAGTCGCCAGGGGGAGGAACTGAAGCTTTCTTT. Protein: CASSESPGGGTEAFF.